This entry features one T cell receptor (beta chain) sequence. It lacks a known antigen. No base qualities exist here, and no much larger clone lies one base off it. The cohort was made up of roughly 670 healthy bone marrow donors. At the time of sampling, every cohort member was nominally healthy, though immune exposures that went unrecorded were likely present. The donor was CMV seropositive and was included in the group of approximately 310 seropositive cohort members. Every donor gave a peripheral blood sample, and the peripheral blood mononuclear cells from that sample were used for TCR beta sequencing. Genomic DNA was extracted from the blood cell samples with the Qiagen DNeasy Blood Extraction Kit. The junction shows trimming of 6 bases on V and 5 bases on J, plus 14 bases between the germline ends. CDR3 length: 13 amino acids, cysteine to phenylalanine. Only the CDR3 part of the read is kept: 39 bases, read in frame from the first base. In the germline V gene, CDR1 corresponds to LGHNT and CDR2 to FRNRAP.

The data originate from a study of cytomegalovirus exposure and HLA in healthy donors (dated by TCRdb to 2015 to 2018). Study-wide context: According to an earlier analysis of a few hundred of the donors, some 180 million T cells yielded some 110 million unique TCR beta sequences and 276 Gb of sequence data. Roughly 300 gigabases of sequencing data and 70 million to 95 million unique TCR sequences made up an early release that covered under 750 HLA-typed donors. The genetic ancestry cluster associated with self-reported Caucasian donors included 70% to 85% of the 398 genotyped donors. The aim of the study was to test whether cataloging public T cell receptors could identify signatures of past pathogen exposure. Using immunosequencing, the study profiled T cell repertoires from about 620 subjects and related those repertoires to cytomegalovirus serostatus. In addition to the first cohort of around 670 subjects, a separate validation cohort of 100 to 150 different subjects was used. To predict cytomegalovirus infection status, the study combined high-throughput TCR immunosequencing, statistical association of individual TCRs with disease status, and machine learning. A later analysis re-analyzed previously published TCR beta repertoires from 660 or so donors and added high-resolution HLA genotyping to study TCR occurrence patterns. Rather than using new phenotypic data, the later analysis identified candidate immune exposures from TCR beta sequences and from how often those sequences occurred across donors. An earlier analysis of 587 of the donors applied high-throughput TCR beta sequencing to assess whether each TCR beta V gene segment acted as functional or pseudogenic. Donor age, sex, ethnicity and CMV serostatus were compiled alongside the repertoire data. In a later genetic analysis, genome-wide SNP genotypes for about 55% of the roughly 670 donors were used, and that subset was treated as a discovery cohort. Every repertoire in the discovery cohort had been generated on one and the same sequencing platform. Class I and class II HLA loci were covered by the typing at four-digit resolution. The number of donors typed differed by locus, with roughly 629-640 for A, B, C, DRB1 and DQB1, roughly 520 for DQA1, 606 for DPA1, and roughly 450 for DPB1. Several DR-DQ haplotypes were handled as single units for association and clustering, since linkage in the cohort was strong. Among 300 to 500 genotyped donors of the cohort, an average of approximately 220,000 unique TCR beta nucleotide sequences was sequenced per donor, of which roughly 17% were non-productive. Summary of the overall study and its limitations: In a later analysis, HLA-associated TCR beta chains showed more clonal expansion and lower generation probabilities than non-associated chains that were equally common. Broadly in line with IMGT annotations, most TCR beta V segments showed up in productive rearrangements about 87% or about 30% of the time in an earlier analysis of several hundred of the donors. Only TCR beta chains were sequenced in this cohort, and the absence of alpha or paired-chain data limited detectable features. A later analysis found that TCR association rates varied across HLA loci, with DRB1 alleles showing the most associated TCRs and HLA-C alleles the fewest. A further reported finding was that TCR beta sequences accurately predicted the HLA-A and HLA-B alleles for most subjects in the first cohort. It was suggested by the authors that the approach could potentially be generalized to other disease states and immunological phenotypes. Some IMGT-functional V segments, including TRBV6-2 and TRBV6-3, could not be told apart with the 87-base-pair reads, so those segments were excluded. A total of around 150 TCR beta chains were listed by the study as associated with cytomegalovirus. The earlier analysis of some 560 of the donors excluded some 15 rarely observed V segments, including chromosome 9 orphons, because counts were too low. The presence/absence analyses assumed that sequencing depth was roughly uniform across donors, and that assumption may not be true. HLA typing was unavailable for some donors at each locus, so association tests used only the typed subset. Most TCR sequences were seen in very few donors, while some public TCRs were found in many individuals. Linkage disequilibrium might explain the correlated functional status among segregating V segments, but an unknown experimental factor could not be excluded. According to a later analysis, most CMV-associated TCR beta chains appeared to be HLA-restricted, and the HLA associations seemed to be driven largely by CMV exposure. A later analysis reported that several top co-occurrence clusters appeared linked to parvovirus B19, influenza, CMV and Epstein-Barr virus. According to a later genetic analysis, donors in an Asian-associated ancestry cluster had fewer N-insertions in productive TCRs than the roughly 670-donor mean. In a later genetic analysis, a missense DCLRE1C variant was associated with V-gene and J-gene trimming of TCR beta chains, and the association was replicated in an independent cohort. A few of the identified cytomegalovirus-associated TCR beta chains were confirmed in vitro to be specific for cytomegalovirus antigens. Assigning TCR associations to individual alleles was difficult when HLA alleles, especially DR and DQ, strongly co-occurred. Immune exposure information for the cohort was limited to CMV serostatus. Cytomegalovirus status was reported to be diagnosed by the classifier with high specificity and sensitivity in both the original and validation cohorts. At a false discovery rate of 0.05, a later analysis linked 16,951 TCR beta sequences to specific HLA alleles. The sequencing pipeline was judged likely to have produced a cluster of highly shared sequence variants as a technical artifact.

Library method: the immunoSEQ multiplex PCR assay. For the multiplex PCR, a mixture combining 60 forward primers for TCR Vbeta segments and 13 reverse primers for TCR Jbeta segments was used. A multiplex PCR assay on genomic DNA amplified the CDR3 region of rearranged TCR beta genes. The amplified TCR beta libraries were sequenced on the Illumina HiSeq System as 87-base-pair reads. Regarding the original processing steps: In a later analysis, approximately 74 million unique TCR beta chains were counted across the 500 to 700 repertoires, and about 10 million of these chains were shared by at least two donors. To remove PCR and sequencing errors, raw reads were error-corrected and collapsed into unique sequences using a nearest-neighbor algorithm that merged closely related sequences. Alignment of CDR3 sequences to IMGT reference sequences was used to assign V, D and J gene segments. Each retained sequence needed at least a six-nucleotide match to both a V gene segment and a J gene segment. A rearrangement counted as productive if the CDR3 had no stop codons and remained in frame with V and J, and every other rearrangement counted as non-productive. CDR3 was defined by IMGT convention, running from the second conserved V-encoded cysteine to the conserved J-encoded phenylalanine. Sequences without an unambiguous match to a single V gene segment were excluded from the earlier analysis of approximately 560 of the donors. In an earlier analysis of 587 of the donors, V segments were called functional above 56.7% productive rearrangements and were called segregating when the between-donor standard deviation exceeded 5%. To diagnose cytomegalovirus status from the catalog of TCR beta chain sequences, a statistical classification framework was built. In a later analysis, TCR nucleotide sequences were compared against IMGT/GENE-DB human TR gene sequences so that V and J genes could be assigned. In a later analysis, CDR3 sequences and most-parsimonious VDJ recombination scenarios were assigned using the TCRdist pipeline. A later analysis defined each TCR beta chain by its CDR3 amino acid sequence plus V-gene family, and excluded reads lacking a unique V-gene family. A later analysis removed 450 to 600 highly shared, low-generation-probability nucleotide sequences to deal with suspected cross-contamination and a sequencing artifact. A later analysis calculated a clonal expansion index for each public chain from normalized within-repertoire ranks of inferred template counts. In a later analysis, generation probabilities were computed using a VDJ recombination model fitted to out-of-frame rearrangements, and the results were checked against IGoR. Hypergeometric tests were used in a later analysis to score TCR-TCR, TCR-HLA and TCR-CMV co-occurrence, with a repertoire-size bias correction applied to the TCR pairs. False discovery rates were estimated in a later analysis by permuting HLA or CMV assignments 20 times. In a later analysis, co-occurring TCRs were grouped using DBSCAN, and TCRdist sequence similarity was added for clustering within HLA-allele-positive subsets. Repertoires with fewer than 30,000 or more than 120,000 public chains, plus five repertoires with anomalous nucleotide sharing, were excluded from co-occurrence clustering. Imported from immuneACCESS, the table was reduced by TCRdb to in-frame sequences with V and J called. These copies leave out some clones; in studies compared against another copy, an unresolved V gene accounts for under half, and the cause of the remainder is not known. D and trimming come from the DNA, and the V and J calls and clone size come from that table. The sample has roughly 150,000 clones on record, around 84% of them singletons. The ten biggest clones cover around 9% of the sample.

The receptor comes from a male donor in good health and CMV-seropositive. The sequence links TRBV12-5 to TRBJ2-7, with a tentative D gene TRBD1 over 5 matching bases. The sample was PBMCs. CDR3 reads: CASGSGSGNEQYF. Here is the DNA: TGTGCTAGTGGCTCAGGGTCGGGCAACGAGCAGTACTTC.